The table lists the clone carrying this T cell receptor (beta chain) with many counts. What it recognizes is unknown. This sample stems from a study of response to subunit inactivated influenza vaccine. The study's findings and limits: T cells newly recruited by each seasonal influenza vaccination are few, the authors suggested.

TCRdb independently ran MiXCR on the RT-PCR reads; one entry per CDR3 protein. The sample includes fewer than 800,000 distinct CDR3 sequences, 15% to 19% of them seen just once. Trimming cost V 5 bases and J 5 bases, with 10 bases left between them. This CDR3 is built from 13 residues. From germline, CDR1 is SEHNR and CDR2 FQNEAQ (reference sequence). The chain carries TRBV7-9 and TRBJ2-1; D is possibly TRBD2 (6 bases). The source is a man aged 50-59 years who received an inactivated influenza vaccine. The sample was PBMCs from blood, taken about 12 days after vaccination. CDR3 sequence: CASSTGRNNEQFF. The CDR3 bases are TGTGCCAGCAGCACGGGGAGGAACAATGAGCAGTTCTTC.